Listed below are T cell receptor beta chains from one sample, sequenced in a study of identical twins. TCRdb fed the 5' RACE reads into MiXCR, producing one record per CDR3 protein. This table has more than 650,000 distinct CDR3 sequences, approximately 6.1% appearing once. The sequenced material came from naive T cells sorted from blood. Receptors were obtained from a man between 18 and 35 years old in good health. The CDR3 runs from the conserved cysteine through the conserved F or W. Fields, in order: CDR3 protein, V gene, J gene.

CDR3 protein: CASSLVGSLDRGYTEAFF; V gene: TRBV11-1; J gene: TRBJ1-1
CDR3 protein: CASSTCRVHTGELFF; V gene: TRBV21-1; J gene: TRBJ2-2
CDR3 protein: CASSYSQTGYEQYF; V gene: TRBV6-5; J gene: TRBJ2-7
CDR3 protein: CASKGTRQMNTEAFF; V gene: TRBV25-1; J gene: TRBJ1-1
CDR3 protein: CASSVGGREGGETQYF; V gene: TRBV9; J gene: TRBJ2-5
CDR3 protein: CASRNPPGQGDYGYTF; V gene: TRBV6-1; J gene: TRBJ1-2
CDR3 protein: CASSLDPGTNTEAFF; V gene: TRBV5-1; J gene: TRBJ1-1
CDR3 protein: CASSLYPPYPGGELFF; V gene: TRBV27; J gene: TRBJ2-2
CDR3 protein: CASRPNTGGQNIQYF; V gene: TRBV12-3/TRBV12-4; J gene: TRBJ2-4
CDR3 protein: CASSGPSSGSYNEQFF; V gene: TRBV9; J gene: TRBJ2-1
CDR3 protein: CASSWDNQETQYF; V gene: TRBV6-6; J gene: TRBJ2-5
CDR3 protein: CASSEAWGTEAFF; V gene: TRBV6-1; J gene: TRBJ1-1
CDR3 protein: CASSLDSGRINEQFF; V gene: TRBV5-1; J gene: TRBJ2-1
CDR3 protein: CASSGLAGYTGELFF; V gene: TRBV25-1; J gene: TRBJ2-2
CDR3 protein: CASSSRTKTYEQYF; V gene: TRBV5-1; J gene: TRBJ2-7
CDR3 protein: CASSPRGEGSYGYTF; V gene: TRBV12-3/TRBV12-4; J gene: TRBJ1-2
CDR3 protein: CASRLWMDNQPQHF; V gene: TRBV21-1; J gene: TRBJ1-5
CDR3 protein: CASSHRATEAFF; V gene: TRBV3-1; J gene: TRBJ1-1
CDR3 protein: CASSPRSGRASSYNEQFF; V gene: TRBV18; J gene: TRBJ2-1